The present TCR beta chain was sequenced within a study of cytomegalovirus exposure and HLA in healthy donors. Healthy bone marrow donors made up the cohort. Vbeta (60) and Jbeta (13) primers were used in the PCR. The table came from immunoSEQ multiplex PCR; TCRdb's copy has only in-frame clones and leaves some out. Of about 150,000 clones listed, roughly 81% are singletons. Germline CDR1 and CDR2: SNHLY and FYNNEI. CDR3 length: 14 amino acids. Deletions cut 7 bases from V and 4 bases from J, with 14 bases between. The sequencing sample was made of PBMCs. This TCR was recovered from a woman between 18 and 30 years old in good health and CMV-seronegative. The V gene is TRBV2, the J gene TRBJ2-1; D not resolved. Written as DNA, the CDR3 is TGTGCCAGCATCCCAGATACATATTACAATGAGCAGTTCTTC. Translation: CASIPDTYYNEQFF.